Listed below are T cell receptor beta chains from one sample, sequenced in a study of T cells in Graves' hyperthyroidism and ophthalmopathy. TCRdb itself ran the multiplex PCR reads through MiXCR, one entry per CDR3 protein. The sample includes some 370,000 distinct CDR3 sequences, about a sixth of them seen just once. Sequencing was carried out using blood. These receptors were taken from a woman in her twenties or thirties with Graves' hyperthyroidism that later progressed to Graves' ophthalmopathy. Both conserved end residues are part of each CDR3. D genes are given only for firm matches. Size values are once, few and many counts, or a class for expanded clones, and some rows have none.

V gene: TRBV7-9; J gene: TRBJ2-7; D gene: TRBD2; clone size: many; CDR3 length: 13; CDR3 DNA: TGTGCCAGCAGCCTAGGGACTATCTACGAGCAGTACTTC; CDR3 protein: CASSLGTIYEQYF
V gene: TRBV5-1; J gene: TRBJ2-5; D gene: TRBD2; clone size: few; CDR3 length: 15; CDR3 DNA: TGCGCCAGCAGCCCGAGCGGGGGGCCTCAAGAGACCCAGTACTTC; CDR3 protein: CASSPSGGPQETQYF
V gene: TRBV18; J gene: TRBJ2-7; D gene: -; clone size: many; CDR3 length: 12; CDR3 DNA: TGTGCCAGCTCACCACCGATTGGAGAGCAGTACTTC; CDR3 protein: CASSPPIGEQYF
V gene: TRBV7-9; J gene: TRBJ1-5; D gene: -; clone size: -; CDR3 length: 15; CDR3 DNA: TGTGCCAGCAGCTCGTCGGATGATTGGGATCAGCCCCAGCATTTT; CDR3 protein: CASSSSDDWDQPQHF
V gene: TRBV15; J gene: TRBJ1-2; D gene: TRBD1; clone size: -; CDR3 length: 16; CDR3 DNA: TGTGCCACCGCCGATACAGGGGCCGAATCTGACTATGGCTACACCTTC; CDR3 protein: CATADTGAESDYGYTF
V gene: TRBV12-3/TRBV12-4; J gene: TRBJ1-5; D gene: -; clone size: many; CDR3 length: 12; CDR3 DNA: TGTGCCAGCAGTTTATCCGTTCAGCCCCAGCATTTT; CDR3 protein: CASSLSVQPQHF
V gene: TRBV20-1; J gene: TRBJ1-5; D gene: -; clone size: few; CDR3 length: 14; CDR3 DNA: TGCAGTGCTAGAGCCGGAAATAGCAATCAGCCCCAGCATTTT; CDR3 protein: CSARAGNSNQPQHF
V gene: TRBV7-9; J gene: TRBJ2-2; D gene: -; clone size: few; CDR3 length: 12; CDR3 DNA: TGTGCCGTCGATGGGGGGACCGGGGAGCTGTTTTTT; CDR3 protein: CAVDGGTGELFF
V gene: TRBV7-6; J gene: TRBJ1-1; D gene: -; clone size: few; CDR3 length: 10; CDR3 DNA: TGTGCCAGCGGCCCATCTGAAGCTTTCTTT; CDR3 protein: CASGPSEAFF
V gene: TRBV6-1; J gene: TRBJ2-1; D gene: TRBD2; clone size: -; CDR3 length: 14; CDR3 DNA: TGTGCCAGCAGCGTATCCGGGACTAACAATGGGCAGTTCTTC; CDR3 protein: CASSVSGTNNGQFF
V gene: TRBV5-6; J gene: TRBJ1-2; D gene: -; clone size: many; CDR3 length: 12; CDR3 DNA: TGTGCCAGCAGCCCATGGAGCTATGGCTACACCTTC; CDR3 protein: CASSPWSYGYTF
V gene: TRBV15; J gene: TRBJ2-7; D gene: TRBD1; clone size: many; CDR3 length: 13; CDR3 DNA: TGTGCCACCAGCAGTACAGGGGGCTACGAGCAGTACTTC; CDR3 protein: CATSSTGGYEQYF
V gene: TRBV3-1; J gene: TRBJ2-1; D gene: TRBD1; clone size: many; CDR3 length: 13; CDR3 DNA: TGTGCCAGCAGCCAGGGGCAGGGGGCTAGGCAGTTCTTC; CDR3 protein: CASSQGQGARQFF
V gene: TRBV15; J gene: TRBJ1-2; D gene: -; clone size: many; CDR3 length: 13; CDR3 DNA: TGTGCCACCAGCAGAGATCAGGGTTATGGCTACACCTTC; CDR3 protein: CATSRDQGYGYTF
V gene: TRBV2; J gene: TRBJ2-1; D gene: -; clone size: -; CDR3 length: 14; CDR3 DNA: TGTGCCAGCAGACAGGGAGGGGGTTACAATGAGCAGTTCTTC; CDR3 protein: CASRQGGGYNEQFF
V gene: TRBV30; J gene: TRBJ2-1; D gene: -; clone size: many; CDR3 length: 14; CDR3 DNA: TGTGCCTGGAGTCAAGGGCCGGATGACAATGAGCAGTTCTTC; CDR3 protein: CAWSQGPDDNEQFF
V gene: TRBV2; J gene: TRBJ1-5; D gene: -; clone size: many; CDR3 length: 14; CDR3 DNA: TGTGCCAGCAGTGGGGGGGGTATTAATCAGCCCCAGCATTTT; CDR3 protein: CASSGGGINQPQHF
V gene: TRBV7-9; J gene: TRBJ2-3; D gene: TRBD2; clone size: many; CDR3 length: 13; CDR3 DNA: TGTACCGGGACTAGCGGGATCGGAGATACGCAGTATTTT; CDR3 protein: CTGTSGIGDTQYF
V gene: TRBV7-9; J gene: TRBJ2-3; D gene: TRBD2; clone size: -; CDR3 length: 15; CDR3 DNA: TGTGCCAGCAGCTGGTTAGCGGGAGCTACAGATACGCAGTATTTT; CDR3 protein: CASSWLAGATDTQYF
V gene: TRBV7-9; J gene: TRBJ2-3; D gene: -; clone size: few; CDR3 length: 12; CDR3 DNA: TGTGCCAGCAGTCCTGTCCCAGGTACGCAGTATTTT; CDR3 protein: CASSPVPGTQYF
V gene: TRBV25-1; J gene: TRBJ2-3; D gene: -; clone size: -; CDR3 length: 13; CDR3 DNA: TGTGCCAGCAGTGAATTTGGATCAGATACGCAGTATTTT; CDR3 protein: CASSEFGSDTQYF
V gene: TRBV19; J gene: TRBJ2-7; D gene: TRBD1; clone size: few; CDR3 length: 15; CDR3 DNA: TGTGCCAGTAGTGCCGGACAGGGGGGAACCTACGAGCAGTACTTC; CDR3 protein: CASSAGQGGTYEQYF
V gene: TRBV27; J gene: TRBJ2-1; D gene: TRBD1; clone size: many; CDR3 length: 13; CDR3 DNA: TGTGCCAGCAGTCCCCGGACAGGGTTTGAGCAGTTCTTC; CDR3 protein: CASSPRTGFEQFF
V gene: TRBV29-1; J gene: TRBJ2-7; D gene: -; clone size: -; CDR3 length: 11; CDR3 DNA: TGCAGCGTTGTATTTTTGGCGGAGCAGTACTTC; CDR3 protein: CSVVFLAEQYF
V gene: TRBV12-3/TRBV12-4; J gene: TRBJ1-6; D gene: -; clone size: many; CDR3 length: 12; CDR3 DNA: TGTGCCAGCAGTGCGATGGGCTCACCCCTCCACTTT; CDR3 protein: CASSAMGSPLHF
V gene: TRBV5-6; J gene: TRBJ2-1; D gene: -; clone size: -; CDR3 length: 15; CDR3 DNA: TGTGCCAGCAGTCTGAACCGGGGGTGGGCCAATGAGCAGTTCTTC; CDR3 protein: CASSLNRGWANEQFF
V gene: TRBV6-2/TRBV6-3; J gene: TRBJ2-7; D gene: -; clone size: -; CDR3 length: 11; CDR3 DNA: TGTGCCAGCAGGCTAGGAACCGAGCAGTACTTC; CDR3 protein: CASRLGTEQYF
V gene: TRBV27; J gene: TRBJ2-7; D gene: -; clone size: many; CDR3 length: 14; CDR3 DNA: TGTGCCAGCAGTTCCGGAGCGAACGGCTACGAGCAGTACTTC; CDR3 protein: CASSSGANGYEQYF
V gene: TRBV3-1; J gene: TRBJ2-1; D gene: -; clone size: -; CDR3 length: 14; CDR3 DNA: TGTGCCAGCAGCCAAGGGACGACCGAGAATGAGCAGTTCTTC; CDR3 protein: CASSQGTTENEQFF
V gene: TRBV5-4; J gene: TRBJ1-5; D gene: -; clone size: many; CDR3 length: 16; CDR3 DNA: TGTGCCAGCAGCTTCCCCGGGGCGAAGGTGGATCAGCCCCAGCATTTT; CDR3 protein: CASSFPGAKVDQPQHF
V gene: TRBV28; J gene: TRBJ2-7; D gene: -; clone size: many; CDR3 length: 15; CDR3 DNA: TGTGCCAGCAGTTTCAATAGGGATTCGGGCTACGAGCAGTACTTC; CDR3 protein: CASSFNRDSGYEQYF
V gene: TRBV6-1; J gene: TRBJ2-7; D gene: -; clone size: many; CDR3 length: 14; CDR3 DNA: TGTGCCAGCAGCCTTGACACTTCCGGGAACGAGCAGTACTTC; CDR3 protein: CASSLDTSGNEQYF
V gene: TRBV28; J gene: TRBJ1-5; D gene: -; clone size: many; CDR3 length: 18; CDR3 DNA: TGTGCCAGCAGTTTATTCGTTGTGCGTACCTATAGCAATCAGCCCCAGCATTTT; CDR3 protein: CASSLFVVRTYSNQPQHF
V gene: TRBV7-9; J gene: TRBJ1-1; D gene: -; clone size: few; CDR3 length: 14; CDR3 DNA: TGTGCCAGCAGCTTCCAGGGAGTAGGGACTGAAGCTTTCTTT; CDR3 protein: CASSFQGVGTEAFF
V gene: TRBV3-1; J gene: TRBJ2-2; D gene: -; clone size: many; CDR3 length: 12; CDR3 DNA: TGTGCCAGCAGCCAAGCACAGGGGGAGCTGTTTTTT; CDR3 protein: CASSQAQGELFF
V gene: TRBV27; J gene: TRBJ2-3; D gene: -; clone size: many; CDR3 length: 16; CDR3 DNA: TGTGCCAGCAGTGCTACCGGGGCTAGCATAACAGATACGCAGTATTTT; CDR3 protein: CASSATGASITDTQYF
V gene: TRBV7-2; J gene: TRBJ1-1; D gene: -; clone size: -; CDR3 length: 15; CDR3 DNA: TGTGCCAGCAGCCCCCGTTGGCTGGTGGACACTGAAGCTTTCTTT; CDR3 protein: CASSPRWLVDTEAFF
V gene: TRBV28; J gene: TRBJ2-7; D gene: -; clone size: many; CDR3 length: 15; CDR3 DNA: TGTGCCAGCAGGTCATCGCGGGGGCTGTACTACGAGCAGTACTTC; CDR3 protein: CASRSSRGLYYEQYF
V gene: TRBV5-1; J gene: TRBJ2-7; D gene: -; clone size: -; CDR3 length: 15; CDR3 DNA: TGCGCCAGCAGCTTGGGGTTTCAAGGGCTCTACGAGCAGTACTTC; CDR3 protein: CASSLGFQGLYEQYF
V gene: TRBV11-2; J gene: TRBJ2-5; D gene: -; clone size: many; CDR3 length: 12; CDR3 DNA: TGTGCCAGCAGCTGGACAGACTCGACCCAGTACTTC; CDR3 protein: CASSWTDSTQYF
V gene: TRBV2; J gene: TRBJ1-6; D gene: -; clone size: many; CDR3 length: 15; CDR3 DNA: TGTGCCAGCAGTGAAACCGGGGGGAAGAATTCACCCCTCCACTTT; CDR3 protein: CASSETGGKNSPLHF